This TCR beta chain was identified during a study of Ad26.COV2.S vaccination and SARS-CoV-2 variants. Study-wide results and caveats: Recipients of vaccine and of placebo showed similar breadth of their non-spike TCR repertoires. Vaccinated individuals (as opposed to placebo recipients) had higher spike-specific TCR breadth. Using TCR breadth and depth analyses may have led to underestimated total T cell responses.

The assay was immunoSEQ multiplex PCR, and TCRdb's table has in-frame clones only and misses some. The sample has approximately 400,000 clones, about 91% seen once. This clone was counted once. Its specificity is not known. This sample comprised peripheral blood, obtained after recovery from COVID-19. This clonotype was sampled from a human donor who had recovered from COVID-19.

The CDR3 spells CASSPGLASTDTQYF. DNA for the CDR3: TGTGCCAGCAGCCCTGGACTAGCGAGCACAGATACGCAGTATTTT. The V and J genes are TRBV5-4 and TRBJ2-3; TRBD2 agrees at 9 bases. The CDR3 length is 15 residues. J gave up 0 bases and V 4 bases, and 3 bases lay outside the gene matches. Per the germline V gene, CDR1 is SGHNT and CDR2 is YYREEE (reference sequence).